The present T cell receptor beta chain was sequenced within a study of human T cells and chemical hapten exposure. Library preparation tagged each individual cDNA molecule with a unique molecular identifier. TCRdb re-derived calls from the RACE reads in MiXCR, one entry per CDR3 protein. The sample lists around 110,000 distinct CDR3 sequences; about 12% were seen once. Study-level points and caveats: Those TCRs sitting above 1 in 1000 frequency stayed the same with DPC sensitization. Relative to control repertoires, expanded TCRs gave rise to significantly more large CDR3 similarity clusters.

This clonotype was observed a few times. Its antigen is currently unknown. This CDR3 has 16 amino acids. In germline, CDR1 is DFQATT, CDR2 SNEGSKA (reference sequence). The ends were cut back, 6 bases at V and 1 base at J, with 16 bases in the middle. Time point given: patch test 1, 2 weeks after DPC sensitization. Specified treatment: therapeutic diphenylcyclopropenone sensitization with weekly scalp DPC. The TCR was taken from a woman aged 45-59 years with alopecia areata. Some clones in this sample may be carry-over from other donors' samples. Sequenced material: whole blood, taken in connection with sensitization to the hapten diphenylcyclopropenone (DPC). The V and J genes are TRBV20-1 and TRBJ1-6; D gene uncertain. The CDR3 reads CSAETRPGSYNSPLHF. In DNA, the CDR3 is TGCAGTGCCGAGACCCGACCGGGGTCCTATAATTCACCCCTCCACTTT.